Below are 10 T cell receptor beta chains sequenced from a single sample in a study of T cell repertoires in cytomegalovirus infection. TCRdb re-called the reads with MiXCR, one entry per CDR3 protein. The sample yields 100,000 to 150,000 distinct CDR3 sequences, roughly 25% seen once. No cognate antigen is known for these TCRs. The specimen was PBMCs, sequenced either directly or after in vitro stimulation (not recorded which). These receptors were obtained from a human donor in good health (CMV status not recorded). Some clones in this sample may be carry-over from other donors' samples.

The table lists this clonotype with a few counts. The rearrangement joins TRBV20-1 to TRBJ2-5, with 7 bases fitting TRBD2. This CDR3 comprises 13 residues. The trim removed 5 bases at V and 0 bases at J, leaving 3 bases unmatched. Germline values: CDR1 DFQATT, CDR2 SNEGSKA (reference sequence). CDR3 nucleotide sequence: TGCAGTGCTTCGAGCGGGAACCAAGAGACCCAGTACTTC. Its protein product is CSASSGNQETQYF.

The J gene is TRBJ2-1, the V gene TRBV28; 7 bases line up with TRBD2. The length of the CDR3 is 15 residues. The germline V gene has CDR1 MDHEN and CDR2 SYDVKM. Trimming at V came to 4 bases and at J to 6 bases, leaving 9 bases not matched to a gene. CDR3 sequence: CASSSIAGATNEQFF. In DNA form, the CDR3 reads TGTGCCAGCAGTTCGATAGCGGGTGCCACCAATGAGCAGTTCTTC.

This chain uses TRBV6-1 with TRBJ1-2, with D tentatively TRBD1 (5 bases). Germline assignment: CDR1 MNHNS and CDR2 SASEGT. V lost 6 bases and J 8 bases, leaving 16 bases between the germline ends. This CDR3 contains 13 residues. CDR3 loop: CASRRQGEGGYTF. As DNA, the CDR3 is TGTGCCAGCAGACGCCAGGGAGAAGGAGGCTACACCTTC.

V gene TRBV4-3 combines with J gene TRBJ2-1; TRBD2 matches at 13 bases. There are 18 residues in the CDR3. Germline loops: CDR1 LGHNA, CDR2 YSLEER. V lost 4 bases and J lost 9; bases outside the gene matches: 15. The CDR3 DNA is TGCGCCAGCAGCCCTTTCCGTATACTAGCGGGAGGGTTTGCTGAGCAGTTCTTC. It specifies CASSPFRILAGGFAEQFF.

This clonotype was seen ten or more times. CDR3 amino acids: CASSYLGTANTEAFF. The CDR3 nucleotides read TGTGCCAGCAGTTACTTGGGGACAGCAAACACTGAAGCTTTCTTT. This sequence joins TRBV6-5 and TRBJ1-1, with 7 bases that match TRBD1. With V trimmed by 1 base and J by 2 bases, 4 bases remained unmatched. The CDR3 length is 15 residues. CDR1 MNHEY and CDR2 SVGAGI come from the germline V gene.

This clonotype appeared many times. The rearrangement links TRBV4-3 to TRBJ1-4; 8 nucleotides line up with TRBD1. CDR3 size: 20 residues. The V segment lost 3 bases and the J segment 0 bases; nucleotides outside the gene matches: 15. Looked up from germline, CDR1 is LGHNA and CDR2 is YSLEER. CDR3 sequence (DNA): TGCGCCAGCAGCCACCTACCCTTCGGACAGGGAATATCAACTAATGAAAAACTGTTTTTT. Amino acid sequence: CASSHLPFGQGISTNEKLFF.

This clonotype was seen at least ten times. CDR3 sequence: CASTPHFQETQYF. The CDR3 bases are TGTGCCAGCACCCCCCACTTCCAAGAGACCCAGTACTTC. The chain joins TRBV7-2 to TRBJ2-5; D gene ambiguous. Germline V CDR1 and CDR2: SGHTA, FQGNSA. V was pared by 7 bases and J by 1 base, with 10 bases between. This CDR3 region has 13 residues.

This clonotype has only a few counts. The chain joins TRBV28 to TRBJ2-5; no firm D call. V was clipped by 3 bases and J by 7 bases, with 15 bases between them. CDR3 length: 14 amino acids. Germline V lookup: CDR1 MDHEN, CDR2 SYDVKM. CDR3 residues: CASSFLGTGGTQYF. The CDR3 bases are TGTGCCAGCAGTTTCCTCGGAACCGGCGGGACCCAGTACTTC. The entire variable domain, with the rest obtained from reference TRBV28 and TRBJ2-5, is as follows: DVKVTQSSRYLVKRTGEKVFLECVQDMDHENMFWYRQDPGLGLRLIYFSYDVKMKEKGDIPEGYSVSREKKERFSLILESASTNQTSMYLCASSFLGTGGTQYFGPGTRLLVL.

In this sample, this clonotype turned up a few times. The DNA for the CDR3 is TGCAGCGTTGTAACTAGCGCCTACAATGAGCAGTTCTTC. It translates to CSVVTSAYNEQFF. The J gene is TRBJ2-1, the V gene TRBV29-1; 7 bases fit TRBD2. The length of the CDR3 is 13 residues. Germline CDR1 SQVTM, CDR2 ANQGSEA. The ends lost 4 bases at V and 2 bases at J; junction bases unmatched: 2.

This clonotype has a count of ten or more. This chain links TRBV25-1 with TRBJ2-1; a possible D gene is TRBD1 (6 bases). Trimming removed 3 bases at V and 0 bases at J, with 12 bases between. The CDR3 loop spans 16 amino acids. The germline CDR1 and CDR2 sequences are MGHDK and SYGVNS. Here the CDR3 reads CASSDVTGRSYNEQFF. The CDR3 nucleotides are TGTGCCAGCAGTGACGTGACAGGTCGCTCCTACAATGAGCAGTTCTTC.